The entry below gives a single T cell receptor beta chain sequence along with its context. Antigen: not known. Samples were assayed with immunoSEQ v3.0 at survey level. TCRdb's table, derived via immunoSEQ multiplex PCR, lists solely in-frame clones and lacks some. The table records under 50,000 clones, approximately 86% of them present only once. The V end was cut by 1 base, the J end by 4 bases, with 8 bases between. This CDR3 has 13 amino acids. Germline loops: CDR1 SGHNT, CDR2 YYREEE (reference sequence). Held in samples before DNA extraction were 1-10 million cryopreserved PBMC. The data derive from a study of long-term antiretroviral therapy in people with HIV. Whole-study findings and limits: There were no data on ART adherence, viral resistance or therapy changes, a gap that limits inferences about post-ART repertoire changes. ART preceded a rise in diversity that nonetheless stayed lower than in transplant donor controls.

This TCR derives from a woman between 18 and 30 years old with HIV. V usage is TRBV5-4 and J usage is TRBJ1-2; D uncertain. Sequences were derived from unsorted PBMCs, sampled just before starting antiretroviral therapy. This chain's CDR3 is CASSLSTGYGYTF. The CDR3, as DNA: TGTGCCAGCAGCTTGAGCACGGGCTATGGCTACACCTTC.